These T cell receptor beta chains were read from a single sample in a study of T-cell reconstitution after alpha-beta-depleted transplantation in children. TCRdb re-called the PCR reads through MiXCR, storing one row per CDR3 protein. The sample has around 500,000 distinct CDR3 sequences, 12% seen once. Source: PBMCs from the stem cell graft donor, taken from the stem cell graft. These receptors were collected from a human donor who donated a stem cell graft to a child with combined immunodeficiency. The conserved cysteine and the conserved F or W are not part of the CDR3 here. Fields, in order: V gene, J gene, CDR3 protein.

v_gene: TRBV2
j_gene: TRBJ2-1
CDR3aa: ASRDRGYNEQF

v_gene: TRBV4-3
j_gene: TRBJ1-2
CDR3aa: ASSQAWGLYGYT

v_gene: TRBV20-1
j_gene: TRBJ2-1
CDR3aa: SAVRRAHNEQF

v_gene: TRBV7-2
j_gene: TRBJ2-3
CDR3aa: ASIPTSGWYTQY

v_gene: TRBV7-9
j_gene: TRBJ2-2
CDR3aa: ASRSQGPLGELF

v_gene: TRBV29-1
j_gene: TRBJ2-1
CDR3aa: SVGGVTGGYNEQF

v_gene: TRBV12-3/TRBV12-4
j_gene: TRBJ2-1
CDR3aa: ASSLGAMFGNEQF

v_gene: TRBV27
j_gene: TRBJ2-1
CDR3aa: ASSPGQETNEQF

v_gene: TRBV12-3/TRBV12-4
j_gene: TRBJ1-2
CDR3aa: ASFIQGSYGYT

v_gene: TRBV18
j_gene: TRBJ2-7
CDR3aa: ASSPQQGGEQY

v_gene: TRBV5-1
j_gene: TRBJ2-3
CDR3aa: ASSLVSPGGPGDTQY

v_gene: TRBV4-3
j_gene: TRBJ2-7
CDR3aa: ASSQVPSGDPYEQY

v_gene: TRBV15
j_gene: TRBJ2-6
CDR3aa: ATSRDLAGHSGANVLT

v_gene: TRBV5-1
j_gene: TRBJ2-5
CDR3aa: ASSLGDGQETQY

v_gene: TRBV7-3
j_gene: TRBJ2-3
CDR3aa: ASSKTSGISTDTQY

v_gene: TRBV29-1
j_gene: TRBJ2-1
CDR3aa: SVEDGLNNEQF

v_gene: TRBV7-8
j_gene: TRBJ2-1
CDR3aa: ASSLWVDVEQF

v_gene: TRBV5-6
j_gene: TRBJ2-7
CDR3aa: ASTRGSSYEQY

v_gene: TRBV13
j_gene: TRBJ2-7
CDR3aa: ASRPGQGHYEQY

v_gene: TRBV28
j_gene: TRBJ1-6
CDR3aa: ASSGGQGQNSPLH

v_gene: TRBV12-3/TRBV12-4
j_gene: TRBJ2-2
CDR3aa: ASSLTHNPGELF

v_gene: TRBV29-1
j_gene: TRBJ2-2
CDR3aa: SVGGRDTGELF

v_gene: TRBV19
j_gene: TRBJ2-1
CDR3aa: ASTLTVWDRLYNEQF

v_gene: TRBV3-1
j_gene: TRBJ2-5
CDR3aa: ASIQESLRGNYQETQY

v_gene: TRBV6-2/TRBV6-3
j_gene: TRBJ2-1
CDR3aa: ASSYSRLADEQF

v_gene: TRBV20-1
j_gene: TRBJ2-1
CDR3aa: SAREWGETYNEQF

v_gene: TRBV20-1
j_gene: TRBJ2-3
CDR3aa: SAGRTRGEADTQY

v_gene: TRBV5-6
j_gene: TRBJ2-7
CDR3aa: ASSWQGYEQY

v_gene: TRBV7-9
j_gene: TRBJ2-7
CDR3aa: ASSFPVRGRSLDEQY

v_gene: TRBV11-2
j_gene: TRBJ2-1
CDR3aa: ASSFDIYNEQF

v_gene: TRBV30
j_gene: TRBJ2-2
CDR3aa: AWSRSANTGELF

v_gene: TRBV5-1
j_gene: TRBJ2-7
CDR3aa: ASSFSGDDQKQY

v_gene: TRBV27
j_gene: TRBJ2-3
CDR3aa: ASSSWDSTFSDTQY

v_gene: TRBV20-1
j_gene: TRBJ1-3
CDR3aa: SASRSDTIY

v_gene: TRBV11-3
j_gene: TRBJ2-5
CDR3aa: ASSFGRTGPQETQY

v_gene: TRBV20-1
j_gene: TRBJ2-3
CDR3aa: SARITDTQY